The T cell receptor (beta chain) under discussion was sequenced for a study of shared clonotypes between healthy human individuals. Study-level results: Exclusively blood specimens were collected; tissue repertoires likely differ.

Of note for this clone: What it binds is unknown.

The germline V gene has CDR1 MDHEN and CDR2 SYDVKM. This CDR3 is 12 amino acids long. Trimming took 6 bases from V and 0 from J, leaving 2 bases between them. Nashville, Tennessee was home to all donors, who were Caucasian adults. Profiling relied on immunoSEQ multiplex PCR, and the TCRdb table lists in-frame clones only, not all of them. This sample has more than 400,000 clones, with 60% to 80% found just once. V is TRBV28 and J is TRBJ2-2; no firm D call. This receptor was obtained from a middle-aged woman in good health. Some clones in this sample may be carry-over from other donors' samples. The specimen sequenced was PBMCs. The CDR3 sequence: CASRTNTGELFF. The CDR3 DNA reads as TGTGCCAGCAGGACGAACACCGGGGAGCTGTTTTTT. Full variable domain (outside the CDR3, taken from reference TRBV28 and TRBJ2-2): DVKVTQSSRYLVKRTGEKVFLECVQDMDHENMFWYRQDPGLGLRLIYFSYDVKMKEKGDIPEGYSVSREKKERFSLILESASTNQTSMYLCASRTNTGELFFGEGSRLTVL.